The next 11 T cell receptor beta chains were all read from a single sample in a study of response to subunit inactivated influenza vaccine. TCRdb fed the RT-PCR reads into MiXCR, producing one record per CDR3 protein. In the table there are approximately 700,000 distinct CDR3 sequences, around 14% of which are singletons. The sample here was PBMCs from blood, taken 11 to 12 days after vaccination. These TCRs come from a man aged 50 to 60 who received an inactivated influenza vaccine.

Regarding this clonotype: An end of the junction differs from the germline gene, which may be a read error. The rearrangement joins TRBV2 to TRBJ2-2; D may be TRBD1 (6 bases). Germline CDR1 reads SNHLY; CDR2 reads FYNNEI. The CDR3 consists of 19 residues. CDR3 in DNA: TGTACCAGCAGTCACTGGGCCGGACAGCACTACGCGAACACCGGGGAGCTGTTTTTT. It is translated as CTSSHWAGQHYANTGELFF.

With regard to this clonotype: A read error is possible here, since a much larger clone lies one base away. The chain employs TRBV4-3 and TRBJ1-6; D gene uncertain. The V gene's germline CDR1 is LGHNA and CDR2 YSLEER. The CDR3 is 13 residues long. DNA of the CDR3: TGCGCCAGCAGTCAAGGTCCCAATTCACCCCTCCGCTTT. Translation: CASSQGPNSPLRF.

This clonotype showed up just a few times. The chain carries TRBV28 and TRBJ2-1; 12 nucleotides line up with TRBD1. Germline CDR1 is MDHEN and CDR2 is SYDVKM. After removal of 7 bases from V and 8 bases from J, the junction contained 9 bases not matched to a gene. CDR3 length equals 15 residues. CDR3 sequence: CASTEPGQGAYEQFF. In nucleotides, the CDR3 is TGTGCCAGCACCGAACCGGGACAGGGGGCCTATGAGCAGTTCTTC.

This clonotype was counted once. The chain has TRBV20-1 and TRBJ1-1, with D perhaps TRBD1 (6 bases). The CDR3 runs to 14 residues. Germline V gene data show CDR1 as DFQATT and CDR2 as SNEGSKA (reference sequence). Trimming cost V 3 bases and J 4 bases, with 15 bases left between them. CDR3 residues: CSASRDTGTTEAFF. DNA of the CDR3: TGCAGTGCTAGTAGGGATACAGGGACCACTGAAGCTTTCTTT.

Only a few counts were recorded for this clonotype. The CDR3 coding sequence is TGTGCCAGCAGTTTATGGGCCAGGGTGGATATCGACGAGCAGTACTTC. Translation: CASSLWARVDIDEQYF. V and J are TRBV28 and TRBJ2-7, with D perhaps TRBD1 (5 bases). The CDR3 contains 16 residues. Germline values: CDR1 MDHEN, CDR2 SYDVKM. Trimming stripped 0 bases from V and 5 bases from J, with 17 bases between.

Points on this clonotype: At one end, the junction sequence differs from germline, possibly due to a read error. The gene calls are TRBV7-2 and TRBJ2-1, with 9 nucleotides matching TRBD1. The CDR3 loop spans 15 amino acids. Germline V gives CDR1 SGHTA, CDR2 FQGNSA. This CDR3 is CASSLLDRGGGLQTF. CDR3 bases: TGTGCCAGCAGCCTCCTCGACAGGGGGGGGGGACTTCAAACTTTC.

This chain uses TRBV5-8 with TRBJ2-2, with D perhaps TRBD1 (6 bases). V lost 4 bases and J 3 bases, leaving 13 bases between the germline ends. Germline CDR1 reads SGHTS; CDR2 reads YDEGEE. This CDR3 spans 15 amino acids. CDR3 amino acids: CASSIEQGDTGELFF. CDR3 sequence (DNA): TGTGCCAGCAGCATAGAACAGGGAGACACCGGGGAGCTGTTTTTT.

This chain connects TRBV12-3 or TRBV12-4 to TRBJ2-3; possibly TRBD1 for D (5 bases). The CDR3 spans 14 residues. V was cut by 3 bases and J by 8 bases, with 15 bases left in between. The DNA for the CDR3 is TGTGCCAGCAGTTTTAGAGTTGGACAAATTACGCAGTATTTT. It encodes CASSFRVGQITQYF.

This clonotype was seen more than once but under ten times. The chain links TRBV5-5 to TRBJ2-3; D is perhaps TRBD2 (6 bases). This CDR3 has 14 residues. The germline V gene has CDR1 SGHKS and CDR2 YYEKEE (reference sequence). Deletions cut 1 base from V and 5 bases from J, with 11 bases between. In DNA, the CDR3 is TGTGCCAGCAGCTTGCAGAGGAGGGGAGATACGCAGTATTTT. Translation: CASSLQRRGDTQYF.

The CDR3: CASSRLLLGTGPLKAYYEQYF. CDR3 coding DNA: TGTGCCAGCAGCAGGCTCCTCCTCGGGACAGGGCCCTTAAAAGCCTACTACGAGCAGTACTTC. The rearrangement links TRBV27 to TRBJ2-7, with 9 nucleotides matching TRBD1. CDR1 is MNHEY, CDR2 SMNVEV, per germline (reference sequence). The V and J ends lost 6 bases and 3 bases, in that order; junction bases with no gene match: 27. This CDR3 is built from 21 residues.

The J gene is TRBJ2-3, the V gene TRBV29-1; TRBD2 might be the D (6 bases). Germline CDR1 is SQVTM and CDR2 is ANQGSEA. Trimming shortened V by 6 bases and J by 2 bases, and 9 bases separated the two germline ends. The CDR3 is 12 amino acids. The CDR3 DNA is TGCAGCGTGGGAGGTATCACAGATACGCAGTATTTT. Protein sequence: CSVGGITDTQYF.